The 23 T cell receptor beta chains given below trace back to one sample, sequenced in a study of cytomegalovirus exposure and HLA in healthy donors. Data came from immunoSEQ multiplex PCR; TCRdb stores just in-frame clones and leaves some out. The sample carries some 90,000 clones, approximately 96% recorded once. The sequencing sample was made of PBMCs. The receptors here all came from a young man in good health and CMV-seronegative.

Comments on this clone: The germline gene is not matched at one end of the junction; a read error may be the cause. This rearrangement joins TRBV7-7 to TRBJ2-1; the D gene is possibly TRBD2 (5 bases). From germline, CDR1 is SSHAT and CDR2 FNYEAQ (reference sequence). CDR3 length equals 17 residues. The CDR3 here is CASSLARILREKGEQFF. The CDR3 DNA follows: TGTGCTAGCAGCTTAGCGAGGATTTTGAGGGAGAAGGGTGAGCAGTTCTTC.

The V call is TRBV6-5, the J call TRBJ2-7; 11 bases are shared with TRBD2. V gave up 5 bases and J gave up 2 bases; unmatched junction bases: 5. Germline values: CDR1 MNHEY, CDR2 SVGAGI. The CDR3 covers 15 residues. CDR3 bases: TGTGCCAGCAGTCAACTAGCGGGAGACACCTACGAGCAGTACGTC. Protein product: CASSQLAGDTYEQYV.

The chain recombines TRBV4-1 with TRBJ2-2; D is possibly TRBD2 (7 bases). In germline, CDR1 is MGHRA, CDR2 YSYEKL. V lost 0 bases and J 6 bases, leaving 17 bases between the germline ends. The CDR3 is 17 amino acids. The CDR3 DNA reads as TGCGCCAGCAGCCAAGAAGGCTTGGGGGGGCGCGCCGGGGAGCTGTTTTTT. It yields the protein CASSQEGLGGRAGELFF.

The chain carries TRBV28 and TRBJ2-7; D gene uncertain. The CDR3 consists of 12 residues. Looked up from germline, CDR1 is MDHEN and CDR2 is SYDVKM. The V and J ends lost 1 base and 3 bases respectively, with 4 bases between them. The CDR3 DNA follows: TGTGCCAGCAGTTTATCGTACTACGAGCAGTACTTC. Its protein product is CASSLSYYEQYF.

The rearrangement uses TRBV5-6 and TRBJ1-1; D gene ambiguous. The CDR3 contains 14 residues. The V end lost 5 bases, the J end lost 5 bases, and 16 bases lay between the germline ends. The germline V gene encodes CDR1 SGHDT and CDR2 YYEEEE. The CDR3 coding sequence is TGTGCCAGCAGACGAGGTTATAGGAGGACTGAAGCTTTCTTT. It yields the protein CASRRGYRRTEAFF. Drawing the rest from reference TRBV5-6 and TRBJ1-1, the complete variable domain is DAGVTQSPTHLIKTRGQQVTLRCSPKSGHDTVSWYQQALGQGPQFIFQYYEEEERQRGNFPDRFSGHQFPNYSSELNVNALLLGDSALYLCASRRGYRRTEAFFGQGTRLTVV.

This chain connects TRBV6-5 to TRBJ1-1; a possible D gene is TRBD1 (5 bases). V was trimmed by 5 bases and J by 4 bases, leaving 14 bases between them. CDR1 is MNHEY, CDR2 SVGAGI, per germline. This CDR3 has 14 amino acids. The CDR3 nucleotides read TGTGCCAGCAGTCCTTGGGGGGTAGGCACTGAAGCTTTCTTT. It specifies CASSPWGVGTEAFF.

The sample holds one count of this clone. The rearrangement joins TRBV29-1 to TRBJ2-7, with a weak D call TRBD2 (5 bases). The CDR3 sequence is 14 residues long. Per the germline V gene, CDR1 is SQVTM and CDR2 is ANQGSEA. Trimming shortened V by 1 base and J by 2 bases, and 12 bases separated the two germline ends. As DNA, the CDR3 is TGCAGCGTTGAAGTTACGGGAACCACCTACGAGCAGTACTTC. Translated: CSVEVTGTTYEQYF.

The genes are TRBV5-6 and TRBJ1-1; the D is unclear. The CDR3 sequence is 14 residues long. Germline V gene data show CDR1 as SGHDT and CDR2 as YYEEEE. Between the trimmed V and J ends, which lost 0 bases and 3 bases, there was a span of 9 bases. In DNA, the CDR3 is TGTGCCAGCAGCTTGGTCAGGTATGACACTGAAGCTTTCTTT. It encodes CASSLVRYDTEAFF.

This chain connects TRBV10-2 to TRBJ1-2, with 10 bases fitting TRBD1. Germline CDR1 WSHSY, CDR2 SAAADI. The length of the CDR3 is 15 residues. V was clipped by 6 bases and J by 6 bases; unmatched bases: 10. For the CDR3, the DNA is TGCGCCAGCAGCGACGGGGACAGGGGTGGCGATGGCTACACCTTC. Translating gives CASSDGDRGGDGYTF.

This clone was seen more than once but under ten times. V gene TRBV7-6 combines with J gene TRBJ2-3, with 12 positions matching TRBD2. V was clipped by 0 bases and J by 3 bases; unmatched bases: 13. This CDR3 has 20 residues. Per germline, CDR1 SGHVS and CDR2 FNYEAQ. The chain's CDR3 is CASSLAAMTSGGVGTDTQYF. DNA of the CDR3: TGTGCCAGCAGCTTAGCGGCCATGACTAGCGGGGGTGTTGGAACAGATACGCAGTATTTT.

The J gene is TRBJ2-3, the V gene TRBV7-3; tentatively, D is TRBD2 (6 bases). Germline CDR1 and CDR2: SGHTA and FQGTGA. V lost 4 bases, J lost 1 base, and 6 bases lay in between. The CDR3 contains 13 residues. CDR3 nucleotide sequence: TGTGCCAGCAGCTGGGGGGGCACAGATACGCAGTATTTT. Its translation: CASSWGGTDTQYF.

This clone was counted once. V usage is TRBV13 and J usage is TRBJ1-2; TRBD1 agrees at 9 bases. The length of the CDR3 is 14 residues. CDR1 PRHDT and CDR2 FYEKMQ come from the germline V gene (reference sequence). The ends lost 7 bases at V and 4 bases at J; junction bases unmatched: 7. The chain's CDR3 is CASNRQGGIYGYTF. The CDR3, as DNA: TGTGCCAGCAACCGACAGGGGGGTATCTATGGCTACACCTTC.

This chain uses TRBV6-1 with TRBJ2-4; the D gene is possibly TRBD1 (7 bases). Trimming pared 2 bases from V and 3 bases from J, leaving 20 bases between. Germline CDR1 is MNHNS and CDR2 is SASEGT. The CDR3 is 18 residues long. In DNA form, the CDR3 reads TGTGCCAGCAGTGAAAAACCAGGGGGGTATATTAGCAAAAACATTCAGTACTTC. Encoded protein: CASSEKPGGYISKNIQYF.

V usage is TRBV28 and J usage is TRBJ1-2; D unclear. Deletions cut 2 bases from V and 5 bases from J, with 6 bases between. CDR3 length: 12 amino acids. The germline gives CDR1 MDHEN, CDR2 SYDVKM. Here the CDR3 reads CASSLVSYGYTF. The DNA of the CDR3 is TGTGCCAGCAGTTTAGTGTCATATGGCTACACCTTC.

V gene TRBV21-1 combines with J gene TRBJ2-7; the table's TRBD2 call for D was not verified on the DNA. TRBV21-1 is annotated as a pseudogene. The CDR3 has 16 amino acids. CDR3 in amino acids: CASSKDRIAVSYEQYF. CDR3 sequence (DNA): TGTGCCAGCAGCAAGGACCGAATAGCGGTTTCCTACGAGCAGTACTTC.

V usage is TRBV27 and J usage is TRBJ2-7; TRBD1 might be the D (6 bases). Trimming stripped 2 bases from V and 3 bases from J, with 11 bases between. The CDR3 is made up of 14 amino acids. Per the germline V gene, CDR1 is MNHEY and CDR2 is SMNVEV (reference sequence). In nucleotides, the CDR3 is TGTGCCAGCAGTTTAAGGGGCAGGGGCTACGAGCAGTACTTC. Translated, it gives CASSLRGRGYEQYF.

The chain recombines TRBV9 with TRBJ2-1; 7 bases map to TRBD2. Germline-derived CDR1 and CDR2 are SGDLS and YYNGEE. V shed 3 bases and J 4 bases; nucleotides not matched to a gene: 4. The CDR3 runs to 14 residues. The CDR3 is CASSAGGEYNEQFF. CDR3 sequence (DNA): TGTGCCAGCAGCGCGGGAGGCGAATACAATGAGCAGTTCTTC.

The rearrangement joins TRBV6-6 to TRBJ1-2; D might be TRBD1 (6 bases). The CDR3 has 14 amino acids. Germline V CDR1 and CDR2: MNHNY, SVGAGI (reference sequence). Trimming removed 5 bases from V and 0 bases from J, with 10 bases in between. The CDR3: CASSRTETNYGYTF. CDR3 DNA sequence: TGTGCCAGCAGTAGGACAGAGACTAACTATGGCTACACCTTC.

V is TRBV7-8 and J is TRBJ2-7; a possible D gene is TRBD2 (6 bases). The CDR3 sequence is 15 residues long. Germline assignment: CDR1 SGHVS and CDR2 FQNEAQ. V gave up 4 bases and J gave up 5 bases, with 18 bases separating them. The CDR3 DNA reads as TGTGCCAGCAGCTATTACGGCGGAGGGATAAACGAGCAGTACTTC. Protein product: CASSYYGGGINEQYF.

V is TRBV29-1 and J is TRBJ2-3; 8 nucleotides match TRBD2. The germline V gene encodes CDR1 SQVTM and CDR2 ANQGSEA. There are 13 residues in the CDR3. V was pared by 8 bases and J by 4 bases, with 8 bases of the junction left unmatched. Written as DNA, the CDR3 is TGCAGCAGCGGGAGAACGGGCGCAGATACGCAGTATTTT. Amino acid sequence: CSSGRTGADTQYF.

The chain recombines TRBV14 with TRBJ2-7; a possible D gene is TRBD1 (6 bases). CDR1 SGHDN and CDR2 FVKESK come from the germline V gene. Trimming stripped 5 bases from V and 2 bases from J, with 10 bases between. The CDR3 spans 13 residues. CDR3 protein: CASSKGTPYEQYV. The CDR3 nucleotides read TGTGCCAGCAGCAAAGGGACACCCTACGAGCAGTACGTC.

The DNA of the CDR3 is TGTGCCAGCAGCTCCGGGACAGACTACGAGCAGTACGTC. Amino acids: CASSSGTDYEQYV. The chain uses TRBV7-9 and TRBJ2-7, with 7 bases identical to TRBD1. The germline gives CDR1 SEHNR, CDR2 FQNEAQ (reference sequence). This CDR3 contains 13 residues. The junction had 3 bases not matched to a gene; V was cut back by 4 bases and J by 3 bases.

This chain connects TRBV5-1 to TRBJ2-2; possible D gene TRBD1, 5 bases. The ends were cut back, 0 bases at V and 4 bases at J, with 7 bases in the middle. Per germline, CDR1 SGHRS and CDR2 YFSETQ. CDR3 length: 14 amino acids. CDR3: CASSLGQTTGELFF. CDR3 in DNA: TGCGCCAGCAGCTTGGGACAGACCACCGGGGAGCTGTTTTTT. The full variable domain, completed using reference TRBV5-1 and TRBJ2-2, is KAGVTQTPRYLIKTRGQQVTLSCSPISGHRSVSWYQQTPGQGLQFLFEYFSETQRNKGNFPGRFSGRQFSNSRSEMNVSTLELGDSALYLCASSLGQTTGELFFGEGSRLTVL.